This entry describes one T cell receptor (beta chain). What it recognizes is unknown. These data belong to a study of T cells and Merkel cell carcinoma outcomes. Notes on the study in general: Reportedly, T-cell repertoire with density predicts Merkel cell carcinoma outcomes.

Assay used: immunoSEQ multiplex PCR; TCRdb lists only in-frame clones, some missing. This sample has approximately 6,100 clones, with approximately 75% found just once. Germline CDR1 reads KGHSH; CDR2 reads LQKENI. The CDR3 sequence is 14 residues long. Trimming removed 4 bases at V and 0 bases at J, with 7 bases between. The material sequenced was tumor tissue from Merkel cell carcinoma. The rearrangement links TRBV18 to TRBJ2-1; no firm D call. This TCR derives from a human donor with Merkel cell carcinoma. The CDR3 DNA reads as TGTGCCAGCTCACTGCTGAGCTCCTACAATGAGCAGTTCTTC. Residues: CASSLLSSYNEQFF.